This is a list of T cell receptor beta chains from one sample in a study of sequential checkpoint blockade in melanoma. Method: immunoSEQ multiplex PCR; TCRdb's copy keeps in-frame clones and lacks some. This table has 9,500 to 15,000 clones, about four fifths appearing once. This specimen consisted of CD8+ T cells sorted from blood (inferred from file names), obtained from a patient given nivolumab and ipilimumab in sequence. These receptors were collected from a human donor with melanoma. CDR3s include the opening cysteine and the closing phenylalanine or tryptophan. The D gene is left open where the match is weak. Only part of the rows carry a size: once, few, many, or a class if the clone is expanded.

V	J	size	D	CDR3	DNA
TRBV27	TRBJ2-5	NA	TRBD2	CASSLSSGGAVETQYF	TGTGCCAGCAGTTTATCGAGCGGGGGGGCTGTAGAGACCCAGTACTTC
TRBV7-7	TRBJ2-7	NA	TRBD1	CASSPRDRVYEQYF	TGTGCTAGCAGCCCCCGGGACAGGGTTTACGAGCAGTACTTC
TRBV7-9	TRBJ1-2	NA	NA	CASSLGEGIYGYTF	TGTGCCAGCAGCTTAGGGGAGGGGATCTATGGCTACACCTTC
TRBV11-1	TRBJ2-1	NA	TRBD1	CASSSDRSSYNEQFF	TGTGCCAGCAGCTCGGACAGGAGCTCCTACAATGAGCAGTTCTTC
TRBV28	TRBJ2-7	NA	NA	CASSFRPRLGVYEQYF	TGTGCCAGCAGTTTCCGTCCCCGACTAGGTGTCTACGAGCAGTACTTC
TRBV7-8	TRBJ2-5	NA	NA	CASSSVWDNQETQYF	TGTGCCAGCAGCTCTGTATGGGACAACCAAGAGACCCAGTACTTC
TRBV7-3	TRBJ2-5	NA	NA	CASSLSGGAGETQYF	TGTGCCAGCAGCTTATCTGGGGGGGCGGGCGAGACCCAGTACTTC
TRBV19	TRBJ1-1	NA	NA	CASSISGDLYTEAFF	TGTGCCAGTAGTATTTCGGGGGACCTTTACACTGAAGCTTTCTTT
TRBV19	TRBJ2-7	NA	TRBD1	CASSIGTGGYEQYF	TGTGCCAGTAGTATAGGGACAGGGGGCTACGAGCAGTACTTC
TRBV6-6	TRBJ2-2	NA	NA	CASTPLGGRNTGELFF	TGTGCCAGCACTCCCCTCGGCGGCCGGAACACCGGGGAGCTGTTTTTT
TRBV28	TRBJ2-2	NA	NA	CASSFAAFTAGELFF	TGTGCCAGCAGTTTCGCCGCTTTCACGGCCGGGGAGCTGTTTTTT
TRBV28	TRBJ2-7	NA	NA	CASSLGTATLQYF	TGTGCCAGCAGTTTGGGGACTGCCACGTTGCAGTACTTC
TRBV15	TRBJ2-5	NA	NA	CATSRDNREIQETQYF	TGTGCCACCAGCAGAGATAACAGGGAGATCCAAGAGACCCAGTACTTC
TRBV30	TRBJ2-7	NA	NA	CAWSPQGNEQYF	TGTGCCTGGAGTCCCCAGGGGAACGAGCAGTACTTC
TRBV5-6	TRBJ2-1	medium-sized	TRBD1	CASSLGDRSYNEQFF	TGTGCCAGCAGCTTGGGGGACAGGTCCTACAATGAGCAGTTCTTC
TRBV10-1	TRBJ2-2	NA	TRBD2	CASSDWSGGPPGELFF	TGCGCCAGCAGTGACTGGAGCGGGGGGCCCCCCGGGGAGCTGTTTTTT
TRBV5-1	TRBJ2-7	NA	TRBD1	CASSLRTGPYEQYF	TGCGCCAGCAGTCTTCGGACAGGGCCGTACGAGCAGTACTTC
TRBV27	TRBJ1-6	NA	NA	CASSPSGWRERSPLHF	TGTGCCAGCAGTCCCTCCGGGTGGAGGGAACGGTCACCCCTCCACTTT
TRBV2	TRBJ2-2	NA	NA	CASSERLDKGTGELFF	TGTGCCAGCAGTGAGCGACTAGATAAGGGCACCGGGGAGCTGTTTTTT
TRBV6-4	TRBJ2-2	few	NA	CASSTSGESGELFF	TGTGCCAGCAGCACTTCAGGGGAGTCCGGGGAGCTGTTTTTT
TRBV27	TRBJ2-2	NA	NA	CASSFGDRPNTGELFF	TGTGCCAGCAGTTTCGGCGACAGGCCGAACACCGGGGAGCTGTTTTTT
TRBV15	TRBJ1-3	NA	TRBD1	CATSPGTGNSGNTIYF	TGTGCCACCAGCCCCGGGACAGGGAACTCTGGAAACACCATATATTTT
TRBV28	TRBJ2-7	NA	TRBD1	CASSYLDRVYEQYF	TGTGCCAGCAGTTACCTGGACAGGGTCTACGAGCAGTACTTC
TRBV11-1	TRBJ1-1	NA	NA	CASSLWPGRAEAFF	TGTGCCAGCAGCCTATGGCCAGGGAGGGCTGAAGCTTTCTTT
TRBV28	TRBJ1-2	NA	NA	CASSFWGQPFNGYTF	TGTGCCAGCAGTTTTTGGGGACAACCTTTCAATGGCTACACCTTC
TRBV6-5	TRBJ2-7	NA	TRBD2	CASSTGLAGYDEQYF	TGTGCCAGCAGTACCGGACTAGCGGGTTACGACGAGCAGTACTTC
TRBV4-3	TRBJ1-1	few	NA	CAHRGSGGTEAFF	TGCGCCCACCGGGGGAGCGGAGGCACTGAAGCTTTCTTT
TRBV4-1	TRBJ2-1	NA	NA	CASSHPGTSNEQFF	TGCGCCAGCAGCCACCCGGGGACATCAAATGAGCAGTTCTTC
TRBV4-1	TRBJ2-1	NA	TRBD2	CASSQELTGGSYEQFF	TGCGCCAGCAGCCAAGAGTTGACGGGGGGTTCATATGAGCAGTTCTTC
TRBV7-9	TRBJ2-7	NA	TRBD1	CASSLAGQGAYEQYF	TGTGCCAGCAGCTTAGCCGGACAGGGGGCATACGAGCAGTACTTC
TRBV4-2	TRBJ2-2	NA	NA	CASSPFGGSELFF	TGTGCCAGCAGCCCCTTTGGGGGGTCGGAGCTGTTTTTT
TRBV2	TRBJ2-7	NA	TRBD1	CASRGQGRSYEQYF	TGTGCCAGCAGGGGACAGGGGCGATCCTACGAGCAGTACTTC
TRBV7-9	TRBJ2-1	NA	TRBD1	CASSSGQGAWGDEQFF	TGTGCCAGCAGCTCCGGACAGGGGGCGTGGGGGGATGAGCAGTTCTTC
TRBV28	TRBJ1-6	NA	TRBD1	CASSSRDRGYNSPLHF	TGTGCCAGCAGTTCTCGTGACAGGGGCTATAATTCACCCCTCCACTTT
TRBV10-3	TRBJ2-1	NA	TRBD2	CAISEFGASGGTLPNEQFF	TGTGCCATCAGTGAGTTCGGGGCTAGCGGGGGAACTCTACCCAATGAGCAGTTCTTC
TRBV5-1	TRBJ2-1	NA	NA	CASSVYGSSSYNEQFF	TGCGCCAGCAGCGTTTACGGGTCAAGCTCCTACAATGAGCAGTTCTTC
TRBV27	TRBJ2-5	few	TRBD2	CASGLAGGPETQYF	TGTGCCAGCGGGCTAGCGGGGGGGCCTGAGACCCAGTACTTC
TRBV27	TRBJ1-6	NA	TRBD1	CASSLAGGPYNSPLHF	TGTGCCAGCAGTTTGGCAGGGGGCCCCTATAATTCACCCCTCCACTTT
TRBV4-3	TRBJ2-7	NA	NA	CASSQDVAETSYEQYF	TGCGCCAGCAGCCAAGATGTAGCAGAGACCTCCTACGAGCAGTACTTC
TRBV7-2	TRBJ2-1	NA	NA	CASSGMGLYNEQFF	TGTGCCAGCAGCGGGATGGGACTTTACAATGAGCAGTTCTTC
TRBV6-1	TRBJ1-1	NA	NA	CASSESGYFEAFF	TGTGCCAGCAGTGAAAGCGGTTATTTCGAAGCTTTCTTT
TRBV7-9	TRBJ2-5	NA	TRBD2	CASSPDRGGWETQYF	TGTGCCAGCAGCCCCGACCGGGGGGGGTGGGAGACCCAGTACTTC
TRBV2	TRBJ1-1	NA	TRBD1	CASTHPRQGVNTEAFF	TGTGCCAGCACCCATCCCCGACAGGGGGTGAACACTGAAGCTTTCTTT
TRBV5-6	TRBJ2-7	NA	TRBD1	CASSPTGTGDHEQYF	TGTGCCAGCAGCCCGACCGGGACAGGGGACCACGAGCAGTACTTC
TRBV9	TRBJ2-1	NA	TRBD2	CASSFQLAGGPPSEQFF	TGTGCCAGCAGCTTTCAACTAGCGGGGGGGCCACCGAGTGAGCAGTTCTTC
TRBV30	TRBJ1-5	NA	NA	CAWSTTGLSNQPQHF	TGTGCCTGGAGCACCACGGGACTCAGCAATCAGCCCCAGCATTTT
TRBV10-3	TRBJ2-1	NA	TRBD2	CAISESITGGSYNEQFF	TGTGCCATCAGTGAGTCGATTACGGGGGGGTCCTACAATGAGCAGTTCTTC
TRBV7-9	TRBJ1-4	NA	NA	CASSPDRTNEKLFF	TGTGCCAGCAGCCCCGACAGGACAAATGAAAAACTGTTTTTT
TRBV27	TRBJ2-7	NA	TRBD1	CASSLLYRDRAYEQYF	TGTGCCAGCAGCTTACTATACCGGGACAGAGCCTACGAGCAGTACTTC
TRBV7-2	TRBJ2-7	NA	TRBD1	CASSLHATGIAYEQYF	TGTGCCAGCAGCTTACACGCGACAGGGATAGCCTACGAGCAGTACTTC
TRBV27	TRBJ2-7	NA	TRBD1	CASTPSGNRGLYEQYF	TGTGCCAGCACCCCCTCCGGAAACAGGGGGCTCTACGAGCAGTACTTC
TRBV29-1	TRBJ1-2	NA	TRBD1	CSTPTQGEYGYTF	TGCAGCACCCCCACCCAGGGGGAGTATGGCTACACCTTC
TRBV10-3	TRBJ1-1	NA	NA	CAISESILTEAFF	TGTGCCATCAGTGAGTCGATCCTGACAGAAGCTTTCTTT
TRBV9	TRBJ2-7	few	NA	CASSLESEGDEQYF	TGTGCCAGCAGCTTAGAAAGTGAGGGGGACGAGCAGTACTTC
TRBV28	TRBJ1-4	few	TRBD1	CASSNDRVTNEKLFF	TGTGCCAGCAGCAACGACAGGGTGACGAATGAAAAACTGTTTTTT
TRBV29-1	TRBJ2-7	NA	TRBD1	CSVMDRATSYEQYF	TGCAGCGTTATGGACAGGGCCACCTCCTACGAGCAGTACTTC
TRBV29-1	TRBJ1-2	NA	NA	CSVETQGGAGYTF	TGCAGCGTTGAAACCCAGGGAGGGGCTGGCTACACCTTC
TRBV4-2	TRBJ1-2	NA	TRBD1	CASSQEPSGTGGYGYTF	TGTGCCAGCAGCCAAGAACCCTCCGGGACAGGGGGCTATGGCTACACCTTC
TRBV7-2	TRBJ2-3	NA	TRBD1	CASSKGTGWGVPDTQYF	TGTGCCAGCAGCAAGGGGACAGGGTGGGGGGTCCCAGATACGCAGTATTTT
TRBV15	TRBJ1-1	NA	TRBD1	CATSRDDRGMNTEAFF	TGTGCCACCAGCAGAGACGACAGGGGTATGAACACTGAAGCTTTCTTT